This TCR beta chain appears in the sequencing data of a study of T-cell memory formation after mild COVID-19 (dated by TCRdb to the early 2020s). With respect to the entire study: Most TCR sequence clusters were specific to one of the two donors. T-cell clones expanding and contracting after mild COVID-19 in a couple of donors were tracked by longitudinal TCRalpha and TCRbeta repertoire sequencing. The cohort was made up of two young adult volunteers, one female and one male, who were previously healthy. Overall study results and their limits: Some responding clones were found in pre-infection memory, which suggests that pre-existing cross-reactive memory T cells took part in the SARS-CoV-2 response. SARS-CoV-2 specificity of the second-wave clones peaking on day 37 was not confirmed. Contracting CD4+ clones turned up mainly in the CM and EM memory subsets, whereas EMRA was where CD8+ clones were enriched. Clones contracting from day 15 to 85 had balanced CD4/CD8 phenotypes, while a second wave expanding from day 15 to 37 was biased towards CD4+. The study covered only two mild cases, and larger cohorts including severe cases with pre-infection samples were considered necessary.

Ficoll-Paque density gradient centrifugation was used to isolate PBMCs. The CDR3, cysteine through phenylalanine, is 11 amino acids long. Only CDR3 DNA remains: 33 bases, in frame from the first base. Based on the germline V gene, the CDR1 and CDR2 sequences are SGHVS and FNYEAQ. V lost 4 bases and J lost 10 bases; the stretch between them is 8 bases long. Sequencing took place on an Illumina NovaSeq 6000. cDNA libraries for TCRalpha and TCRbeta were prepared by 5'RACE using constant-segment primers, with sample barcodes and unique molecular identifiers added. RNA was extracted from every sample with Trizol reagent. Library amplification was performed in two PCR steps, and a second sample barcode and Illumina TruSeq adapters were introduced in the second step. Libraries were sequenced on an Illumina NovaSeq with 2 x 150 bp paired-end reads. The original methods were these. Reads were demultiplexed and collapsed into UMI-guided consensus sequences with migec v1.2.7. With mixcr v2.1.11, UMI consensuses were aligned to TRA and TRB V and J templates and assembled into clonotypes. A clonotype was counted as expanded or contracted only when both edgeR and NoisET called the clonotype significant, with the noise models trained on biological replicates. For edgeR calls, the cutoffs were a false discovery rate-adjusted p below 0.01 and a log2 fold-change threshold of 1. As an exploratory analysis of dynamics, PCA with hierarchical clustering was applied to max-normalized trajectories of the 1000 most abundant clonotypes. Separately sequenced CD4+ and CD8+ repertoires were used to assign the CD4 or CD8 phenotype of responding clones. Through fastp at Q25 and MiXCR, TCRdb rebuilt clones from the public reads, retaining in-frame beta chains. Under each unique CDR3 protein, matching rows form one entry showing the most common genes and DNA. The V and J calls come from TCRdb's annotation, not from the publication. The sample data list some 100,000 distinct CDR3 sequences, and 8.5% to 14% of these were observed just once. The ten largest clones capture about 40% of the sample.

Remarks on this clonotype: Its antigen remains unidentified. No per-base quality is available; no much larger clone lies one base away.

Sequenced input: PBMCs or a T cell subset sorted from them (not recorded which). Recombination joined TRBV7-6 with TRBJ2-4, with no reliable assignment of the D segment. This clonotype originated in a man aged 18-30 years who had mild COVID-19 (a few samples of this study predate the infection). The sample titles of this study are shuffled in the database, so cell type and time point are left out; the donor was told from shared clones. The CDR3 reads as follows: CASSSGPIQYF. In nucleotide form, the sequence is TGTGCCAGCAGCTCGGGCCCTATTCAGTACTTC.